This T cell receptor (beta chain) was documented in a study of control samples from healthy donors and cancer patients. This clone was seen a handful of times. V lost 6 bases, J lost 7 bases, and 13 bases lay in between. The CDR3 totals 14 residues. Germline CDR1 and CDR2: MNHEY and SVGAGI. Repertoires were generated with immunoSEQ multiplex PCR, while TCRdb's copy carries only in-frame clones and drops some. The table has around 250,000 clones, 82% seen once. The sample was PBMCs. The chain has TRBV6-5 and TRBJ1-6, with D possibly matching TRBD1 (6 bases). The TCR sequence derives from an older woman with lung cancer. The CDR3, as DNA: TGTGCCAGCAGCGTGGAGGGGGGCAATTCACCCCTCCACTTT. Translating it yields CASSVEGGNSPLHF.